This TCR beta chain is drawn from a study of identifying expanded T cells in peripheral blood. Method: immunoSEQ multiplex PCR; TCRdb's copy keeps in-frame clones and lacks some. The sample yields under 70,000 clones, approximately 87% seen once. Concerning this clone itself: No antigen is known for it.

Looked up from germline, CDR1 is MNHNS and CDR2 is SASEGT. The V end was cut by 4 bases, the J end by 5 bases, with 21 bases between. The CDR3 covers 16 residues. Study-wide findings and caveats: Clone count variance between roughly 2-week samples rose with total template count. About 1.2 clones differed between technical replicates, versus around 16 and 19 over time.

This receptor was taken from a person aged 18 to 69 in good health. Material: blood. The chain combines TRBV6-1 with TRBJ2-7; perhaps TRBD2 as D (5 bases). DNA of the CDR3: TGTGCCAGCAGTGCCCGCACCCTCGGACTGGGCCACGAGCAGTACTTC. It translates to CASSARTLGLGHEQYF.